This T cell receptor (beta chain) was documented in a study of vaccination and CD4 T cells after COVID-19. The assay that was used to sequence DNA from cultured CD4+ T cells was the Oncomine TCR Beta short-read assay. TCRdb re-called the PCR reads with MiXCR, one entry per CDR3 protein. The profile shows about 15,000 distinct CDR3 sequences, about a fifth of them singletons. This CDR3 comprises 17 residues. Trimming pared 4 bases from V and 6 bases from J, leaving 22 bases between. This clonotype has only a few counts. Antigen unknown. As to treatment: 10-day PBMC culture with coronavirus spike peptide pools or control peptides (ViraFEST assay).

This sequence joins TRBV12-3 or TRBV12-4 and TRBJ1-5; weak D call: TRBD1 (5 bases). The source of this sequence is a human donor who received a COVID-19 vaccine. The sample consisted of CD4+ T cells from blood, cultured in vitro, taken before SARS-CoV-2 vaccination. DNA for the CDR3: TGTGCCAGCAGTTCGGACCCGATGCAGGGACGGCGTCAGCCCCAGCATTTT. Translation: CASSSDPMQGRRQPQHF.